A single sample gave rise to the 28 T cell receptor beta chains below, sequenced in a study of beta chain features in type 1 diabetes listed by TCRdb under 2018. Antigens of these TCRs are unknown. Overall study outcomes, separate from this receptor: Type 1 diabetes patients showed a moderate but significant shortening of TCRB CDR3 length in all four CD4+ subsets.

The library was obtained by the immunoSEQ multiplex PCR assay. All of the isolated RNA was reverse transcribed with the High Capacity cDNA Reverse Transcription Kit, so expressed TCRB transcripts were sequenced. Entries here come from immuneACCESS through TCRdb and include only in-frame sequences with V and J called. Some clones fail to appear in such tables; in the studies checked, an unresolved V gene covers under half of the shortfall, and the cause of the remainder is unknown. The sample data list around 310,000 clones, and roughly 13% of these were observed just once. The ten top clones hold around 0.016% of the sample. Sequenced: naive CD4+ T cells from blood. What the cell subset or site label conveys for this sample: true naive CD4+ T cells. The source is a woman aged 18-29 years with type 1 diabetes.

This clone occurred a few times. This chain uses TRBV5-1 with TRBJ1-1, with TRBD1 matching 10 bases. The CDR3 extends over 16 amino acids. The germline V gene encodes CDR1 SGHRS and CDR2 YFSETQ. V shed 0 bases, J shed 3 bases, and the junction held 5 bases outside the gene matches. The DNA of the CDR3 is TGCGCCAGCAGCTTGGCCAAGGGGACAGGGGACACTGAAGCTTTCTTT. Translating gives CASSLAKGTGDTEAFF.

This clone has a handful of counts. This chain uses TRBV30 with TRBJ2-2; 8 bases fit TRBD2. CDR3 length equals 14 residues. With 5 bases clipped from V and 1 base from J, the junction kept 3 bases outside the gene matches. The V gene's germline CDR1 is GTSNPN and CDR2 SVGIG (reference sequence). CDR3 region: CAWGGGKNTGELFF. CDR3 nucleotides: TGTGCCTGGGGCGGGGGGAAGAACACCGGGGAGCTGTTTTTT. The whole variable domain, remainder taken from reference TRBV30 and TRBJ2-2, is SQTIHQWPATLVQPVGSPLSLECTVEGTSNPNLYWYRQAAGRGLQLLFYSVGIGQISSEVPQNLSASRPQDRQFILSSKKLLLSDSGFYLCAWGGGKNTGELFFGEGSRLTVL.

This clone was counted between two and nine times. This rearrangement joins TRBV2 to TRBJ2-2; TRBD2 agrees at 7 bases. The CDR3 is 15 amino acids. Germline CDR1 reads SNHLY; CDR2 reads FYNNEI. The trim removed 4 bases at V and 0 bases at J, leaving 2 bases unmatched. CDR3 sequence (DNA): TGTGCCAGCAGTGCGGCGGGGGCGAACACCGGGGAGCTGTTTTTT. Translating gives CASSAAGANTGELFF.

The rearrangement joins TRBV11-2 to TRBJ2-7, with 9 bases lining up with TRBD1. The germline V gene has CDR1 SGHAT and CDR2 FQNNGV. Trimming cost V 3 bases and J 5 bases; bases outside gene matches: 5. The CDR3 consists of 14 residues. CDR3 nucleotide sequence: TGTGCCAGCAGCTTCTGGGGACAGGGCAACGAGCAGTACGTC. As protein: CASSFWGQGNEQYV.

This clone was picked up a small number of times. The V gene is TRBV28, the J gene TRBJ1-2; a possible D gene is TRBD1 (5 bases). The V gene lost 2 bases and the J gene lost 4 bases, with 17 bases spanning the gap. The CDR3 has 16 amino acids. Looked up from germline, CDR1 is MDHEN and CDR2 is SYDVKM. CDR3 DNA: TGTGCCAGCAGTTTAACGGCCGGGACTTACTTCTATGGCTACACCTTC. Translation: CASSLTAGTYFYGYTF.

This clone was detected only a few times. The rearrangement links TRBV2 to TRBJ2-1; D is unclear. The CDR3 covers 13 residues. Germline V CDR1 and CDR2: SNHLY, FYNNEI. V was clipped by 4 bases and J by 5 bases, with 9 bases between them. The DNA for the CDR3 is TGTGCCAGCAGTGGAGAGGTCAACAATGAGCAGTTCTTC. Its protein product is CASSGEVNNEQFF.

This clone was detected a few times. The V gene is TRBV6-1, the J gene TRBJ2-5; 7 bases map to TRBD2. With V trimmed by 7 bases and J by 4 bases, 9 bases remained unmatched. CDR1 MNHNS and CDR2 SASEGT come from the germline V gene. The CDR3 extends over 14 amino acids. CDR3 residues: CASKGGGGVETQYF. The CDR3 coding sequence is TGTGCCAGCAAGGGTGGGGGAGGGGTAGAGACCCAGTACTTC.

The chain uses TRBV19 and TRBJ1-2, with no clear D. Trimming took 2 bases from V and 7 from J, leaving 14 bases between them. Germline values: CDR1 LNHDA, CDR2 SQIVND (reference sequence). The CDR3 spans 14 residues. The CDR3 protein is CASSIWQAAGGYTF. The CDR3 DNA reads as TGTGCCAGTAGTATATGGCAGGCCGCTGGTGGCTACACCTTC.

The chain employs TRBV4-3 and TRBJ1-2, with 7 bases aligning to TRBD1. This CDR3 contains 16 residues. Trimming at V came to 1 base and at J to 2 bases, leaving 7 bases not matched to a gene. The V gene's germline CDR1 is LGHNA and CDR2 YSLEER. CDR3 in amino acids: CASSQVTGSLNYGYTF. Here the CDR3 DNA reads TGCGCCAGCAGCCAAGTGACAGGGAGTTTAAACTATGGCTACACCTTC.

V is TRBV11-1 and J is TRBJ1-1, with 8 bases lining up with TRBD1. This CDR3 region has 14 residues. Germline CDR1 SGHAT, CDR2 FQDESV (reference sequence). V lost 5 bases, J lost 5 bases, and 7 bases stayed unmatched. CDR3 DNA: TGTGCCAGCAGCCGAGGACAGGGAGGAACTGAAGCTTTCTTT. Protein: CASSRGQGGTEAFF.

This clone appeared a few times. The V and J genes are TRBV28 and TRBJ1-2, with D perhaps TRBD1 (6 bases). Germline CDR1 is MDHEN and CDR2 is SYDVKM. V dropped 6 bases and J dropped 6 bases, with 14 bases sitting between them. The CDR3 covers 13 residues. The CDR3 DNA reads TGTGCCAGCAGACTCCGGACAGTGGATGGCTACACCTTC. It translates to CASRLRTVDGYTF.

This clone has just a few counts. The chain uses TRBV27 and TRBJ2-1; 11 bases align to TRBD2. Germline CDR1 and CDR2: MNHEY and SMNVEV (reference sequence). V dropped 3 bases and J dropped 9; count of bases not matched to a gene: 7. This CDR3 has 15 residues. The CDR3 DNA sequence: TGTGCCAGCAGTTTCGTGACTAGCGGGACGGGTGAGCAGTTCTTC. Translation: CASSFVTSGTGEQFF.

A few counts support this clone. This sequence joins TRBV7-2 and TRBJ2-5; possible D gene TRBD2, 6 bases. Looked up from germline, CDR1 is SGHTA and CDR2 is FQGNSA. This CDR3 has 14 amino acids. V was cut by 4 bases and J by 1 base, with 10 bases left in between. This CDR3 is CASSSRESQETQYF. The CDR3 coding sequence is TGTGCCAGCAGCTCCCGGGAGTCCCAAGAGACCCAGTACTTC.

A few counts support this clone. The genes are TRBV30 and TRBJ2-2, with D possibly matching TRBD2 (7 bases). V lost 2 bases, J lost 7 bases, and 29 bases lay in between. Per the germline V gene, CDR1 is GTSNPN and CDR2 is SVGIG (reference sequence). The CDR3 is 19 residues long. CDR3 DNA: TGTGCCTGGAGTCCCCATTCCTGGGGGCGGGTCGGGAGGAACGGGGAGCTGTTTTTT. Encoded protein: CAWSPHSWGRVGRNGELFF.

J is TRBJ2-5 and V is TRBV2; the D gene is possibly TRBD2 (6 bases). The CDR3 loop spans 14 amino acids. Germline assignment: CDR1 SNHLY and CDR2 FYNNEI. V was trimmed by 6 bases and J by 5 bases, leaving 16 bases between them. This CDR3 is CASRKGLLGETQYF. As DNA, the CDR3 is TGTGCCAGCAGGAAGGGACTTCTGGGGGAGACCCAGTACTTC.

In DNA form, the CDR3 reads TGCGCCAGCAGCTTGTACGGGGAGCTGTTTTTT. It yields the protein CASSLYGELFF. V gene TRBV5-1 combines with J gene TRBJ2-2, with D hard to call. The germline V and J ends were trimmed by 1 base and 7 bases, with 2 bases remaining between them. The CDR3 runs 11 residues. In germline, CDR1 is SGHRS, CDR2 YFSETQ.

This clone was detected a few times. This chain links TRBV28 with TRBJ1-5; 8 bases match TRBD1. V dropped 4 bases and J dropped 2; count of bases not matched to a gene: 1. The CDR3 is 14 residues long. Germline loops: CDR1 MDHEN, CDR2 SYDVKM. The CDR3 sequence is CASSSDRGNQPQHF. CDR3 in DNA: TGTGCCAGCAGTTCGGACAGGGGCAATCAGCCCCAGCATTTT.

The chain couples TRBV5-1 to TRBJ2-1; D not certain. Per the germline V gene, CDR1 is SGHRS and CDR2 is YFSETQ. CDR3 length equals 17 residues. Trimming stripped 3 bases from V and 0 bases from J, with 16 bases between. CDR3: CASSSLSDLGSYNEQFF. In DNA, the CDR3 is TGCGCCAGCAGCTCCCTTTCCGACTTGGGCTCCTACAATGAGCAGTTCTTC.

The genes are TRBV18 and TRBJ1-5; TRBD1 is a possible D gene (5 bases). The CDR3 totals 14 residues. The germline V gene encodes CDR1 KGHSH and CDR2 LQKENI. The V and J ends lost 4 bases and 0 bases respectively, with 7 bases between them. The DNA for the CDR3 is TGTGCCAGCTCACGGGGGGATAGCAATCAGCCCCAGCATTTT. As protein: CASSRGDSNQPQHF.

This clone has just a few counts. V is TRBV27 and J is TRBJ1-1, with a weak D call TRBD1 (6 bases). This CDR3 is 15 amino acids long. Trimming took off 3 bases at V and 0 bases at J, with 11 bases between the two ends. Germline CDR1 MNHEY, CDR2 SMNVEV (reference sequence). CDR3 region: CASSFESGVNTEAFF. In DNA, the CDR3 is TGTGCCAGCAGTTTCGAATCAGGGGTGAACACTGAAGCTTTCTTT.

This clone was counted only a few times. The rearrangement uses TRBV18 and TRBJ2-7; perhaps TRBD2 as D (7 bases). Germline V CDR1 and CDR2: KGHSH, LQKENI. This CDR3 has 13 amino acids. Trimming cost V 8 bases and J 2 bases, with 13 bases left between them. CDR3 bases: TGTGCCAGCAGCGGGGCAGGGGCCTACGAGCAGTACTTC. Its protein is CASSGAGAYEQYF.

This clone was picked up a small number of times. V usage is TRBV2 and J usage is TRBJ2-7; D is undetermined. Trimming left V 6 bases short and J 2 bases short, with 8 bases between. The CDR3 runs to 12 residues. The germline CDR1 and CDR2 sequences are SNHLY and FYNNEI. The DNA for the CDR3 is TGTGCCAGCAGCTCCCTAGCCTACGAGCAGTACGTC. Translated, it gives CASSSLAYEQYV.

The CDR3 loop is CASSKDTEGSYEQYF. The CDR3 DNA is TGTGCCAGCAGCAAAGATACGGAGGGGTCCTACGAGCAGTACTTC. The chain carries TRBV21-1 and TRBJ2-7; TRBD2 is taken as the D call from the table, unchecked against the DNA. TRBV21-1 is tagged as a pseudogene. This CDR3 has 15 residues.

The sample holds a few counts of this clone. This chain uses TRBV4-1 with TRBJ2-1; a possible D gene is TRBD2 (6 bases). There are 20 residues in the CDR3. Germline CDR1 and CDR2: MGHRA and YSYEKL. The ends were cut back, 0 bases at V and 0 bases at J, with 21 bases in the middle. CDR3 amino acids: CASSQEGEGGRKSSYNEQFF. CDR3 coding DNA: TGCGCCAGCAGCCAAGAGGGCGAAGGAGGGAGAAAAAGCTCCTACAATGAGCAGTTCTTC.

This clone has more than one count but fewer than ten. V usage is TRBV9 and J usage is TRBJ2-7; possibly TRBD1 for D (6 bases). V shed 3 bases and J shed 2 bases, with 9 bases lying between them. In germline, CDR1 is SGDLS, CDR2 YYNGEE. The CDR3 has 13 residues. The DNA for the CDR3 is TGTGCCAGCAGCGCCGGACAGCCCTACGAGCAGTACTTC. This gives the protein CASSAGQPYEQYF.

This rearrangement joins TRBV6-6 to TRBJ2-5, with TRBD2 matching over 14 bases. CDR1 is MNHNY, CDR2 SVGAGI, per germline (reference sequence). J gave up 5 bases and V 5 bases, and 7 bases lay outside the gene matches. The CDR3 has 16 amino acids. CDR3 region: CASSPGLAGGRETQYF. The CDR3 DNA sequence: TGTGCCAGCAGTCCCGGACTAGCGGGAGGAAGGGAGACCCAGTACTTC.

The V and J genes are TRBV18 and TRBJ2-2; no clear D gene. Germline CDR1 and CDR2: KGHSH and LQKENI. This CDR3 spans 16 amino acids. V was shortened by 1 base and J by 7 bases, with 16 bases between the two germline ends. The CDR3 protein is CASSPRLVESGGELFF. The CDR3 bases are TGTGCCAGCTCACCACGTCTAGTGGAGTCCGGCGGGGAGCTGTTTTTT.

The chain recombines TRBV27 with TRBJ1-1; D call uncertain. V was trimmed by 4 bases and J by 2 bases, leaving 11 bases between them. Germline V gives CDR1 MNHEY, CDR2 SMNVEV (reference sequence). The CDR3 is 14 amino acids. CDR3 protein: CASSYLNSNTEAFF. CDR3 in DNA: TGTGCCAGCAGTTACCTTAACAGTAACACTGAAGCTTTCTTT.